The sequence of this T cell receptor (beta chain) was determined in a study of OX40 agonist ivuxolimab in advanced cancers. Samples were taken at baseline and on day 1 of cycles 4 and 7. TCRdb keeps only in-frame clones here, not all; method: immunoSEQ multiplex PCR. The repertoire holds 94,000 or so clones, roughly 84% seen once, with around 1.1% in the top ten. Germline values: CDR1 SGHTA, CDR2 FQGNSA. This CDR3 comprises 14 residues. Germline trimming cut 3 bases from V and 5 bases from J; bases unmatched to any gene: 6. This material consisted of CD4+ or CD8+ T cells sorted from blood, taken in a trial of the OX40 agonist ivuxolimab. This rearrangement joins TRBV7-2 to TRBJ2-5, with 7 positions matching TRBD1. The source is an adult with an advanced solid tumor such as melanoma, head and neck, liver or kidney cancer. For the CDR3, the DNA is TGTGCCAGCAGCTTCGGACAGGTTGGGGAGACCCAGTACTTC. Residues: CASSFGQVGETQYF.